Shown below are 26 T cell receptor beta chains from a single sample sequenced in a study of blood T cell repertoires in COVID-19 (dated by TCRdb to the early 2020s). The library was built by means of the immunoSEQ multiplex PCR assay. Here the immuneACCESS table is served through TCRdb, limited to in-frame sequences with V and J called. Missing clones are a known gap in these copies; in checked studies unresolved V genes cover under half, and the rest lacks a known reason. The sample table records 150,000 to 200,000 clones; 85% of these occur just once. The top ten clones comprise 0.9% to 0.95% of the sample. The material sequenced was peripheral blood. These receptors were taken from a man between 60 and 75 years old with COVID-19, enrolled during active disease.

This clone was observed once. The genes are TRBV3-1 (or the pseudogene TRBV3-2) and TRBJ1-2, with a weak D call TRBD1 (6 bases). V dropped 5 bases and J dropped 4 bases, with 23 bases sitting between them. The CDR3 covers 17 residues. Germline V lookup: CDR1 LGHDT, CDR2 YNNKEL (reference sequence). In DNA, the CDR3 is TGTGCCAGCAGCTGTCCCTTTCGGGGGGCTAAGGTCTATGGCTACACCTTC. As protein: CASSCPFRGAKVYGYTF.

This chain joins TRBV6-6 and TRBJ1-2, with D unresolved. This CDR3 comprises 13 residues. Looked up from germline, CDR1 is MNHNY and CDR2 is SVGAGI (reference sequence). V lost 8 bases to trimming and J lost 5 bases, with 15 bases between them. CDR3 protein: CASEEPTGYGYTF. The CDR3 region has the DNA TGTGCCAGCGAGGAACCCACGGGGTATGGCTACACCTTC.

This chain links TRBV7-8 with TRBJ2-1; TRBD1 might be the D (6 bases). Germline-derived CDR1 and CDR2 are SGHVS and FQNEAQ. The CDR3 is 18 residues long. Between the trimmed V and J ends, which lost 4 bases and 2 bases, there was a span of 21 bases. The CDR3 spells CASSYAGSGVSPYNEQFF. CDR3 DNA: TGTGCCAGCAGCTACGCAGGCTCAGGGGTGAGCCCCTACAATGAGCAGTTCTTC.

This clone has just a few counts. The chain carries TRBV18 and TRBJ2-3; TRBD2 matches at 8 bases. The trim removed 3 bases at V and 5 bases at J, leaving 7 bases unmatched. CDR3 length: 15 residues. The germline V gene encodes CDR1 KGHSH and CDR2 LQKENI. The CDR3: CASSPEQAGGDTQYF. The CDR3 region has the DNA TGTGCCAGCTCACCTGAACAGGCGGGAGGAGATACGCAGTATTTT.

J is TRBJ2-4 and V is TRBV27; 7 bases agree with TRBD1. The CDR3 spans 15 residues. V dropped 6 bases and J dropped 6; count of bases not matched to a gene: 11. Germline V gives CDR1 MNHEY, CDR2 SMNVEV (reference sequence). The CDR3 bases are TGTGCCAGCAGACCACAGACAGGGTTAACAAACATTCAGTACTTC. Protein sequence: CASRPQTGLTNIQYF.

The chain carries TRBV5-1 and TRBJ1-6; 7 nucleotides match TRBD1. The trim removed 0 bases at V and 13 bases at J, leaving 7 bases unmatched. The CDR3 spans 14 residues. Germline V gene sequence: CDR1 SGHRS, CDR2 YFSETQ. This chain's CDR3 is CASSLATGSAPLHF. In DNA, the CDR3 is TGCGCCAGCAGCTTGGCGACAGGGAGCGCGCCCCTCCACTTT.

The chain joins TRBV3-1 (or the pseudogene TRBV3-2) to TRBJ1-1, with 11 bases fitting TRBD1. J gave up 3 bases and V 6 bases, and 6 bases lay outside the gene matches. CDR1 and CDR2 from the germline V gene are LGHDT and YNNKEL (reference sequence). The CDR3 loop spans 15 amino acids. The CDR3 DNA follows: TGTGCCAGCAGGTATGCGGGACAGGGGGACACTGAAGCTTTCTTT. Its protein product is CASRYAGQGDTEAFF.

The CDR3 DNA reads as TGTGCTAGTGCCCCGGACAGGGGCCTAGATACGCAGTATTTT. Translated: CASAPDRGLDTQYF. This rearrangement joins TRBV12-5 to TRBJ2-3; 9 positions match TRBD1. J was trimmed by 5 bases and V by 7 bases; bases with no gene match: 7. The CDR3 has 14 amino acids. From germline, CDR1 is LGHNT and CDR2 FRNRAP.

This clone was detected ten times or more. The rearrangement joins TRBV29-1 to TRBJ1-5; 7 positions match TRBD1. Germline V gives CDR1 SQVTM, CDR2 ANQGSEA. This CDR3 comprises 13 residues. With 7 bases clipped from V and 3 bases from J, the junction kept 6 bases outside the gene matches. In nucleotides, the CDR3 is TGCAGCGCCCAACAGGGGTCCAATCAGCCCCAGCATTTT. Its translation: CSAQQGSNQPQHF.

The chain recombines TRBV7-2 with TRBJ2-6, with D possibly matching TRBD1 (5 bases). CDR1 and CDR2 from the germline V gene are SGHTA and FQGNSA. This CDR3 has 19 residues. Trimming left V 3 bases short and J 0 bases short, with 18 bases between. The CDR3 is CASSFQPVDSFSGANVLTF. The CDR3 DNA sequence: TGTGCCAGCAGCTTCCAACCTGTCGACAGCTTCTCTGGGGCCAACGTCCTGACTTTC.

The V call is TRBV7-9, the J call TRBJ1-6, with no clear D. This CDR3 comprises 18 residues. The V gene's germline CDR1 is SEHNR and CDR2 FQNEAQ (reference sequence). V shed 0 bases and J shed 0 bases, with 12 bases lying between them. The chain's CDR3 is CASSLAPTTASYNSPLHF. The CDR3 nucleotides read TGTGCCAGCAGCTTAGCCCCCACCACAGCCTCCTATAATTCACCCCTCCACTTT.

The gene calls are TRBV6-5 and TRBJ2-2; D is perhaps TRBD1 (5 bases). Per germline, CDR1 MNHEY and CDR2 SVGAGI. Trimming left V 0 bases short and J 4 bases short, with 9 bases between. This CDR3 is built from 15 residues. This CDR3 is CASSYSQGPTGELFF. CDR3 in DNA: TGTGCCAGCAGTTACTCTCAGGGTCCCACCGGGGAGCTGTTTTTT.

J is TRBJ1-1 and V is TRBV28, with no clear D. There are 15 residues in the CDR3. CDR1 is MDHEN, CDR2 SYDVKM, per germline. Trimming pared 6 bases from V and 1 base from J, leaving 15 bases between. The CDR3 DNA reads TGTGCCAGCAGACCCCACGATGGCGGGAACACTGAAGCTTTCTTT. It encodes CASRPHDGGNTEAFF.

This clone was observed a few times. The CDR3 region has the DNA TGTGCCAGTAGTTCGCGCCCAAGCGGGGTCTCCTACAATGAGCAGTTCTTC. Translation: CASSSRPSGVSYNEQFF. The gene calls are TRBV19 and TRBJ2-1, with 7 bases identical to TRBD2. Trimming cost V 5 bases and J 0 bases; bases outside gene matches: 10. The germline V gene has CDR1 LNHDA and CDR2 SQIVND (reference sequence). The CDR3 has 17 residues.

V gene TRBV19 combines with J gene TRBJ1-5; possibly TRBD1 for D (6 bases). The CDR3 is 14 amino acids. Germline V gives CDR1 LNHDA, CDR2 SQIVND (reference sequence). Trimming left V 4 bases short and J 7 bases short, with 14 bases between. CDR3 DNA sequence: TGTGCCAGTAGTAGCGCGGGGGGCAGGCAGCCCCAGCATTTT. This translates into CASSSAGGRQPQHF.

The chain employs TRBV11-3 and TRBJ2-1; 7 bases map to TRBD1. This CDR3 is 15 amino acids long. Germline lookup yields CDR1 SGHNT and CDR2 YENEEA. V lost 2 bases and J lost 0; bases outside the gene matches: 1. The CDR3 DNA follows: TGTGCCAGCAGCTTATCAGGGGGCTCCTACAATGAGCAGTTCTTC. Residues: CASSLSGGSYNEQFF.

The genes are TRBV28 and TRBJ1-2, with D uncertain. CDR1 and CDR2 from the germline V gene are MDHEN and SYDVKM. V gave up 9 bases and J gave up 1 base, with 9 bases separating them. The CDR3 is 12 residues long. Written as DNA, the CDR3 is TGTGCCAGTGCGAGCTTTAACTATGGCTACACCTTC. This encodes CASASFNYGYTF.

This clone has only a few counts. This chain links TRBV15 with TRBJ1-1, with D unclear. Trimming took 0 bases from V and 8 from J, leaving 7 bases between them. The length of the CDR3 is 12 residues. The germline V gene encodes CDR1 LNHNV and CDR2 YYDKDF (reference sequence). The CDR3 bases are TGTGCCACCAGCAGAGATCAACAGGAAGCTTTCTTT. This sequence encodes CATSRDQQEAFF.

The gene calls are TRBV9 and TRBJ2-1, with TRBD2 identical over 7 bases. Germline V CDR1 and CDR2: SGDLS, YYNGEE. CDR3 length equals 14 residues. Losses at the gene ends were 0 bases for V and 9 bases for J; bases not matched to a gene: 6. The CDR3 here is CASSVEGGRSEQFF. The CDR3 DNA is TGTGCCAGCAGCGTAGAAGGCGGGAGATCTGAGCAGTTCTTC.

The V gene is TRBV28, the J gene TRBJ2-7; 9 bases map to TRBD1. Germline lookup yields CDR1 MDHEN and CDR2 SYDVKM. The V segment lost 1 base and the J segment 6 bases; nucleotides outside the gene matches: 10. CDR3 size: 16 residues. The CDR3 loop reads CASSLSGTGRFSEQYF. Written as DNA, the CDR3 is TGTGCCAGCAGTTTATCCGGGACAGGGCGATTTTCCGAGCAGTACTTC.

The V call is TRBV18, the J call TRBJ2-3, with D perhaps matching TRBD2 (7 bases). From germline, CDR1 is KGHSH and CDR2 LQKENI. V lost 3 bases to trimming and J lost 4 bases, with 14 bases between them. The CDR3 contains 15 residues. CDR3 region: CASSPLGGGADTQYF. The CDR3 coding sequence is TGTGCCAGCTCACCGCTTGGAGGGGGGGCAGATACGCAGTATTTT.

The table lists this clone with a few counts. The CDR3 DNA follows: TGCGCCAGCACGTCGGAGACAGACTTTGGTGAGCAGTACTTC. It encodes CASTSETDFGEQYF. V usage is TRBV10-1 and J usage is TRBJ2-7; weak D call: TRBD1 (5 bases). The V gene lost 7 bases and the J gene lost 7 bases, with 20 bases spanning the gap. Germline assignment: CDR1 WNHNN and CDR2 SYGVQD (reference sequence). The CDR3 length is 14 residues.

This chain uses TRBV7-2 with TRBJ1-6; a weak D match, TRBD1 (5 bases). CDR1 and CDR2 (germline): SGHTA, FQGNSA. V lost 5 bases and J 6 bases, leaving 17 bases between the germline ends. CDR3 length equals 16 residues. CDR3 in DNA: TGTGCCAGCAGCCAAATGGGGGGTTGGAGTAATTCACCCCTCCACTTT. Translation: CASSQMGGWSNSPLHF.

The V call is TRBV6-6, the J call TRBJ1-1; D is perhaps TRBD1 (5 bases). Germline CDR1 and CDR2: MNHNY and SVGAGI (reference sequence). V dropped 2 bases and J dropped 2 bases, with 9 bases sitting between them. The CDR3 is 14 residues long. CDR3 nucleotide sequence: TGTGCCAGCAGTTACCCAGGGTTTAACACTGAAGCTTTCTTT. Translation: CASSYPGFNTEAFF.

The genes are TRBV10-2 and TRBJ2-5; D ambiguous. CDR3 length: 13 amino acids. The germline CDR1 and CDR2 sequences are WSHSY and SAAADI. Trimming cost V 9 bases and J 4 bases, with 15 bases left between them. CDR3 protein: CASKLPAGETQYF. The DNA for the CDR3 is TGCGCCAGTAAGCTTCCTGCAGGAGAGACCCAGTACTTC.

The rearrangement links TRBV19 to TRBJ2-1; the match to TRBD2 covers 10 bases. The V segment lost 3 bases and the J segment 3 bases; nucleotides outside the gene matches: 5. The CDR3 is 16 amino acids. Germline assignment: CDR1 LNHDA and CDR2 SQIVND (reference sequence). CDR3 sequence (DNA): TGTGCCAGTAGTATCAGACTAGCGGGTAGCTACAATGAGCAGTTCTTC. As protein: CASSIRLAGSYNEQFF.